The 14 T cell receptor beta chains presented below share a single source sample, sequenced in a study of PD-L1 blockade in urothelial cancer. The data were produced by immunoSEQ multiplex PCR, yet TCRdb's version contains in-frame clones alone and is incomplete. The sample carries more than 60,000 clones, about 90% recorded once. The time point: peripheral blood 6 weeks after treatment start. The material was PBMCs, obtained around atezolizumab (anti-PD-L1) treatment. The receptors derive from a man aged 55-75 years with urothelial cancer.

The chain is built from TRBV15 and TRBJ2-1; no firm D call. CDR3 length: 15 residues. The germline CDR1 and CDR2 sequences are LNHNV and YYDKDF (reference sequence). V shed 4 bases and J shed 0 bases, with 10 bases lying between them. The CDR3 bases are TGTGCCACCAGCATATCGGTGAGCTCCTACAATGAGCAGTTCTTC. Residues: CATSISVSSYNEQFF. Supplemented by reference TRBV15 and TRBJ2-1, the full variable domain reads DAMVIQNPRYQVTQFGKPVTLSCSQTLNHNVMYWYQQKSSQAPKLLFHYYDKDFNNEADTPDNFQSRRPNTSFCFLDIRSPGLGDTAMYLCATSISVSSYNEQFFGPGTRLTVL.

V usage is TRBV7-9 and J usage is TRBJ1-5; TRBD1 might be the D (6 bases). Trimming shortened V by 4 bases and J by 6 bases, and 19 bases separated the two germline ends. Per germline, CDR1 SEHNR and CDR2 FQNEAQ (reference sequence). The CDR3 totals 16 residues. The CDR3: CASSSGRGGLSQPQHF. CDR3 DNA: TGTGCCAGCAGCTCGGGGAGGGGGGGGCTAAGTCAGCCCCAGCATTTT.

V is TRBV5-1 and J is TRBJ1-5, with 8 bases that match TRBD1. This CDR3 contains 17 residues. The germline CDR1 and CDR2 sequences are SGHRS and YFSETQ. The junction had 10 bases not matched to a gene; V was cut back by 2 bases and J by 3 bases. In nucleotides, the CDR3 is TGCGCCAGCAGCTTTGGTTCCGGGACAGGCTCCAATCAGCCCCAGCATTTT. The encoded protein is CASSFGSGTGSNQPQHF.

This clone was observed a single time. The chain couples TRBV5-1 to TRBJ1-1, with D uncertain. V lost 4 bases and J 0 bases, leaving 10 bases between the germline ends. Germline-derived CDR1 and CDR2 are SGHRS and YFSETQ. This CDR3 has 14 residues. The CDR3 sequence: CASSNREMNTEAFF. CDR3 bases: TGCGCCAGCAGCAATAGAGAGATGAACACTGAAGCTTTCTTT.

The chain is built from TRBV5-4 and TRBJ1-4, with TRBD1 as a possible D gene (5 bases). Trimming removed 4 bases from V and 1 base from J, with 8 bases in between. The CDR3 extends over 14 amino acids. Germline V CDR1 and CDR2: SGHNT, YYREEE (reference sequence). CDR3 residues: CASSPGGTNEKLFF. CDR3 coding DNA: TGTGCCAGCAGCCCCGGGGGAACTAATGAAAAACTGTTTTTT.

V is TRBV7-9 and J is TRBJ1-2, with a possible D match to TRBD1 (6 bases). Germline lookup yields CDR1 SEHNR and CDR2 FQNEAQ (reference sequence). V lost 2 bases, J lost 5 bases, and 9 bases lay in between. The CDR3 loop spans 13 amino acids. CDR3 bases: TGTGCCAGCAGCTTACCAGGGGCGTATGGCTACACCTTC. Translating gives CASSLPGAYGYTF.

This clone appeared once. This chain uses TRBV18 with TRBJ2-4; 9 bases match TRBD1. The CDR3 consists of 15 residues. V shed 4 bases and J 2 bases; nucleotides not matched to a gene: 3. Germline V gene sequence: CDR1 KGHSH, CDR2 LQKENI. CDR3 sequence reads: CASSRGQGTKNIQYF. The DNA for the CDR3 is TGTGCCAGCTCACGCGGACAGGGGACCAAAAACATTCAGTACTTC.

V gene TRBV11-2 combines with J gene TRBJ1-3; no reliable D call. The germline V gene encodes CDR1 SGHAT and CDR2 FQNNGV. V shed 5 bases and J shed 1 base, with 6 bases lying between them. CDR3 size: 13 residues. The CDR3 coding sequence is TGTGCCAGCAGCCCCCAGTCTGGAAACACCATATATTTT. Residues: CASSPQSGNTIYF.

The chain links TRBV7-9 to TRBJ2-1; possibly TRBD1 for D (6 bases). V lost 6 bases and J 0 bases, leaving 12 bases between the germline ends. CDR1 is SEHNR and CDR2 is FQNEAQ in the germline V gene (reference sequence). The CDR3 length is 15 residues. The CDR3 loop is CASRRTDSSYNEQFF. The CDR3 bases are TGTGCCAGCAGGAGGACAGACAGCTCCTACAATGAGCAGTTCTTC.

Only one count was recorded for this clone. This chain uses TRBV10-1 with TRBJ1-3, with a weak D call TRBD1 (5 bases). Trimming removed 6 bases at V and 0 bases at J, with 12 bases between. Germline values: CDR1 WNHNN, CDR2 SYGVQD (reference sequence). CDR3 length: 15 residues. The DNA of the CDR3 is TGCGCCAGCAGAAAGACAGCTTACTCTGGAAACACCATATATTTT. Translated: CASRKTAYSGNTIYF.

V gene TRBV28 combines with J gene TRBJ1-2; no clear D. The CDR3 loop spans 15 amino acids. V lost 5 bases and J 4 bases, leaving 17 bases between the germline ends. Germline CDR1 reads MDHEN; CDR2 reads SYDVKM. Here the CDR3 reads CASSPPFGGSYGYTF. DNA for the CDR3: TGTGCCAGCAGTCCCCCTTTCGGAGGGTCCTATGGCTACACCTTC.

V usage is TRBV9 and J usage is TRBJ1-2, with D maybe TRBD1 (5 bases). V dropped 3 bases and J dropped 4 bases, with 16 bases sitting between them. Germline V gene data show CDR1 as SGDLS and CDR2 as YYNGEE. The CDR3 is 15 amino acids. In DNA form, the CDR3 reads TGTGCCAGCAGCGAGTTGGGGGGTTTATCCTATGGCTACACCTTC. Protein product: CASSELGGLSYGYTF.

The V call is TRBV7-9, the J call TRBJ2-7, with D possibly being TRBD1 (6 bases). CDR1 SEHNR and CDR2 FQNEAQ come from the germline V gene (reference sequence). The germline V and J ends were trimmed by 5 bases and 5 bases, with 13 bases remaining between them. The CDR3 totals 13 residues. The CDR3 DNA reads TGTGCCAGCAGCAACCGGGACAAAAACGAGCAGTACTTC. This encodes CASSNRDKNEQYF.

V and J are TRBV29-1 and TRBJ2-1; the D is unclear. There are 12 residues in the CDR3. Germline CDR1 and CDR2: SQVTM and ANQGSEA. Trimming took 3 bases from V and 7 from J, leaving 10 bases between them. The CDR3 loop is CSVDDTPNEQFF. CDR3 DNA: TGCAGCGTTGATGATACTCCTAATGAGCAGTTCTTC.